The rows below give T cell receptor beta chains drawn from one sample of a study of blood T cell repertoires in COVID-19. Produced via immunoSEQ multiplex PCR; TCRdb's table is partial and in-frame only. The sample has 45,000 to 70,000 clones; roughly 78% are singletons. Sequencing was performed on peripheral blood. These receptors came from a woman at least 80 years old with acute or convalescent COVID-19. The CDR3 runs from the conserved cysteine through the conserved F or W. D genes are given only for firm matches. Only some rows state a clone size, as once, few, many or a class for expanded clones.

clone size: .
V gene: TRBV25-1
J gene: TRBJ2-2
D gene: TRBD1
CDR3 protein: CASSKRTGETGELFF
CDR3 DNA: TGTGCCAGCAGTAAACGGACAGGTGAAACCGGGGAGCTGTTTTTT

clone size: .
V gene: TRBV7-2
J gene: TRBJ2-3
D gene: .
CDR3 protein: CASSLSLLADSTDTQYF
CDR3 DNA: TGTGCCAGCAGCTTAAGTCTCTTAGCGGATAGCACAGATACGCAGTATTTT

clone size: .
V gene: TRBV7-9
J gene: TRBJ2-7
D gene: TRBD1
CDR3 protein: CASSLDRGLGYEQYF
CDR3 DNA: TGTGCCAGCAGCTTAGACAGGGGGTTAGGGTACGAGCAGTACTTC

clone size: .
V gene: TRBV19
J gene: TRBJ1-2
D gene: .
CDR3 protein: CASSGGRWQGEDYGYTF
CDR3 DNA: TGTGCCAGCAGCGGGGGAAGATGGCAGGGCGAGGACTATGGCTACACCTTC

clone size: .
V gene: TRBV5-6
J gene: TRBJ2-7
D gene: TRBD1
CDR3 protein: CASSYGTVYEQYF
CDR3 DNA: TGTGCCAGCAGCTATGGGACAGTCTACGAGCAGTACTTC

clone size: .
V gene: TRBV28
J gene: TRBJ1-2
D gene: .
CDR3 protein: CASSSGGTGGAYGYTF
CDR3 DNA: TGTGCCAGCAGTTCGGGAGGGACCGGCGGGGCCTATGGCTACACCTTC

clone size: .
V gene: TRBV24-1
J gene: TRBJ1-1
D gene: TRBD1
CDR3 protein: CATSGQGLNTEAFF
CDR3 DNA: TGTGCCACCAGTGGACAGGGGCTGAACACTGAAGCTTTCTTT

clone size: .
V gene: TRBV4-2
J gene: TRBJ1-6
D gene: .
CDR3 protein: CASSQVRDYNSPLHF
CDR3 DNA: TGTGCCAGCAGCCAAGTACGGGATTATAATTCACCCCTCCACTTT

clone size: few
V gene: TRBV4-2
J gene: TRBJ1-5
D gene: .
CDR3 protein: CASSQSCLEQPQHF
CDR3 DNA: TGTGCCAGCAGCCAAAGCTGTTTAGAACAGCCCCAGCATTTT

clone size: .
V gene: TRBV5-1
J gene: TRBJ1-6
D gene: .
CDR3 protein: CASSLGGSTNSPLHF
CDR3 DNA: TGCGCCAGCAGCTTGGGTGGGAGTACTAATTCACCCCTCCACTTT

clone size: once
V gene: TRBV6-2/TRBV6-3
J gene: TRBJ2-1
D gene: .
CDR3 protein: CASSTPRAGRSREQFF
CDR3 DNA: TGTGCCAGCAGTACCCCGCGGGCGGGCCGGTCTCGGGAGCAGTTCTTC

clone size: .
V gene: TRBV5-5
J gene: TRBJ1-2
D gene: TRBD1
CDR3 protein: CASSLTARQGANGYTF
CDR3 DNA: TGTGCCAGCAGCCTCACAGCCAGACAGGGGGCAAATGGCTACACCTTC

clone size: .
V gene: TRBV18
J gene: TRBJ1-5
D gene: TRBD1
CDR3 protein: CASSPETGINQPQHF
CDR3 DNA: TGTGCCAGCTCACCGGAGACAGGGATAAATCAGCCCCAGCATTTT

clone size: few
V gene: TRBV2
J gene: TRBJ2-1
D gene: .
CDR3 protein: CASSEGASNEQFF
CDR3 DNA: TGTGCCAGCAGTGAAGGGGCCAGCAATGAGCAGTTCTTC

clone size: .
V gene: TRBV28
J gene: TRBJ2-7
D gene: .
CDR3 protein: CASSLRGVTREQYF
CDR3 DNA: TGTGCCAGCAGTTTAAGAGGCGTCACGAGGGAGCAGTACTTC

clone size: many
V gene: TRBV6-5
J gene: TRBJ1-6
D gene: .
CDR3 protein: CASSYGENSPLHF
CDR3 DNA: TGTGCCAGCAGTTACGGTGAGAATTCACCCCTCCACTTT

clone size: .
V gene: TRBV2
J gene: TRBJ2-3
D gene: .
CDR3 protein: CASSVSGGTDTQYF
CDR3 DNA: TGTGCCAGCAGTGTCTCCGGGGGTACAGATACGCAGTATTTT

clone size: .
V gene: TRBV12-5
J gene: TRBJ2-1
D gene: TRBD2
CDR3 protein: CASGSLAGVSSYNEQFF
CDR3 DNA: TGTGCTAGTGGTTCTCTAGCGGGAGTGTCCTCCTACAATGAGCAGTTCTTC

clone size: .
V gene: TRBV3-1/TRBV3-2
J gene: TRBJ1-1
D gene: TRBD1
CDR3 protein: CASSTGVQNTEAFF
CDR3 DNA: TGTGCCAGCAGTACAGGGGTTCAGAACACTGAAGCTTTCTTT

clone size: .
V gene: TRBV24-1
J gene: TRBJ1-5
D gene: .
CDR3 protein: CATSNPGQPQHF
CDR3 DNA: TGTGCCACCAGTAACCCGGGACAGCCCCAGCATTTT

clone size: .
V gene: TRBV11-2
J gene: TRBJ2-7
D gene: .
CDR3 protein: CASSSLGGWDSYEQYF
CDR3 DNA: TGTGCCAGCAGCTCCCTCGGCGGGTGGGACTCCTACGAGCAGTACTTC

clone size: .
V gene: TRBV5-4
J gene: TRBJ2-7
D gene: TRBD1
CDR3 protein: CASSWTGIYEQYF
CDR3 DNA: TGTGCCAGCAGCTGGACAGGGATCTACGAGCAGTACTTC

clone size: .
V gene: TRBV29-1
J gene: TRBJ2-1
D gene: TRBD1
CDR3 protein: CSVGTGGAVHEQFF
CDR3 DNA: TGCAGCGTGGGGACAGGGGGCGCGGTGCATGAGCAGTTCTTC

clone size: .
V gene: TRBV19
J gene: TRBJ2-6
D gene: .
CDR3 protein: CASTPLGPTGANVLTF
CDR3 DNA: TGTGCCAGTACCCCTTTGGGGCCTACTGGGGCCAACGTCCTGACTTTC

clone size: .
V gene: TRBV5-1
J gene: TRBJ2-1
D gene: TRBD2
CDR3 protein: CASSPGTSGHNEQFF
CDR3 DNA: TGCGCCAGCAGCCCCGGGACTAGCGGCCACAATGAGCAGTTCTTC

clone size: .
V gene: TRBV24-1
J gene: TRBJ1-5
D gene: TRBD1
CDR3 protein: CATSAAGQGTDQPQHF
CDR3 DNA: TGTGCCACCAGTGCCGCGGGACAGGGTACAGATCAGCCCCAGCATTTT

clone size: few
V gene: TRBV11-2
J gene: TRBJ2-7
D gene: .
CDR3 protein: CASSLGAGTSYEQYF
CDR3 DNA: TGTGCCAGCAGCTTAGGGGCAGGAACCTCCTACGAGCAGTACTTC

clone size: .
V gene: TRBV18
J gene: TRBJ2-5
D gene: TRBD1
CDR3 protein: CASSSDRVQTQYF
CDR3 DNA: TGTGCCAGCTCAAGCGACAGGGTCCAGACCCAGTACTTC

clone size: .
V gene: TRBV12-5
J gene: TRBJ1-1
D gene: .
CDR3 protein: CASGLTGFTEAFF
CDR3 DNA: TGTGCTAGTGGTTTAACAGGGTTCACTGAAGCTTTCTTT

clone size: .
V gene: TRBV12-3/TRBV12-4
J gene: TRBJ2-5
D gene: TRBD1
CDR3 protein: CASRGTGGETQYF
CDR3 DNA: TGTGCCAGCAGGGGGACAGGGGGAGAGACCCAGTACTTC

clone size: .
V gene: TRBV19
J gene: TRBJ2-3
D gene: .
CDR3 protein: CASSIRYTDTQYF
CDR3 DNA: TGTGCCAGTAGTATTCGCTACACAGATACGCAGTATTTT

clone size: .
V gene: TRBV11-3
J gene: TRBJ2-3
D gene: .
CDR3 protein: CASSPGLATDTQYF
CDR3 DNA: TGTGCCAGCAGCCCAGGGTTGGCCACAGATACGCAGTATTTT

clone size: .
V gene: TRBV7-6
J gene: TRBJ2-3
D gene: TRBD2
CDR3 protein: CASSLTSGRTDTQYF
CDR3 DNA: TGTGCCAGCAGCTTGACTAGCGGGAGGACAGATACGCAGTATTTT

clone size: few
V gene: TRBV7-9
J gene: TRBJ1-2
D gene: .
CDR3 protein: CASSLVANYGYTF
CDR3 DNA: TGTGCCAGCAGCTTAGTGGCCAACTATGGCTACACCTTC

clone size: once
V gene: TRBV7-2
J gene: TRBJ2-3
D gene: .
CDR3 protein: CASSTTRADTQYF
CDR3 DNA: TGTGCCAGCAGCACTACGAGGGCAGATACGCAGTATTTT

clone size: .
V gene: TRBV7-3
J gene: TRBJ2-5
D gene: TRBD2
CDR3 protein: CASSLGTSGKTETQYF
CDR3 DNA: TGTGCCAGCAGCCTAGGGACTAGCGGGAAGACGGAGACCCAGTACTTC

clone size: .
V gene: TRBV3-1/TRBV3-2
J gene: TRBJ1-1
D gene: .
CDR3 protein: CASSHQGYTEAFF
CDR3 DNA: TGTGCCAGCAGCCACCAGGGGTACACTGAAGCTTTCTTT

clone size: few
V gene: TRBV7-7
J gene: TRBJ2-2
D gene: .
CDR3 protein: CASSPSGANTGELFF
CDR3 DNA: TGTGCCAGCAGCCCCAGCGGAGCCAACACCGGGGAGCTGTTTTTT

clone size: .
V gene: TRBV3-1/TRBV3-2
J gene: TRBJ2-3
D gene: TRBD2
CDR3 protein: CASSPTSGTQYF
CDR3 DNA: TGTGCCAGCAGCCCCACTAGCGGGACCCAGTATTTT

clone size: .
V gene: TRBV11-2
J gene: TRBJ2-5
D gene: TRBD2
CDR3 protein: CASSDRLAGFQETQYF
CDR3 DNA: TGTGCCAGCAGCGACAGACTAGCGGGGTTTCAAGAGACCCAGTACTTC

clone size: many
V gene: TRBV4-1
J gene: TRBJ2-5
D gene: .
CDR3 protein: CASSQAGPETQYF
CDR3 DNA: TGCGCCAGCAGCCAAGCAGGGCCCGAGACCCAGTACTTC

clone size: .
V gene: TRBV11-2
J gene: TRBJ1-2
D gene: .
CDR3 protein: CASSFRTDYGYTF
CDR3 DNA: TGTGCCAGCAGCTTTAGGACAGACTATGGCTACACCTTC

clone size: once
V gene: TRBV5-1
J gene: TRBJ2-5
D gene: TRBD2
CDR3 protein: CASSKGLAGVFSAQETQYF
CDR3 DNA: TGCGCCAGCAGCAAGGGACTAGCGGGGGTCTTTAGCGCACAAGAGACCCAGTACTTC

clone size: .
V gene: TRBV2
J gene: TRBJ2-1
D gene: .
CDR3 protein: CASITGAYNEQFF
CDR3 DNA: TGTGCCAGCATAACGGGAGCCTACAATGAGCAGTTCTTC

clone size: .
V gene: TRBV3-1/TRBV3-2
J gene: TRBJ1-2
D gene: TRBD1
CDR3 protein: CASSKKTGGSYGYTF
CDR3 DNA: TGTGCCAGCAGCAAAAAGACAGGGGGCAGCTATGGCTACACCTTC

clone size: .
V gene: TRBV5-1
J gene: TRBJ2-7
D gene: TRBD2
CDR3 protein: CASSLRGGSSYEQYF
CDR3 DNA: TGCGCCAGCAGCTTGAGGGGCGGGAGCTCCTACGAGCAGTACTTC

clone size: .
V gene: TRBV7-6
J gene: TRBJ2-3
D gene: TRBD2
CDR3 protein: CASSFQRGGSGTQYF
CDR3 DNA: TGTGCCAGCAGCTTCCAGCGGGGGGGTTCGGGTACGCAGTATTTT